Listed here are 27 T cell receptor beta chains from one sample, sequenced in a study of metastatic and nonmetastatic thyroid tumors. Through MiXCR, TCRdb re-clonotyped the PCR reads. In the table there are about 59,000 clones, 16% of which are singletons. Not a single patient had been given any form of treatment at any point before undergoing thyroid surgery. Sequenced: blood. These receptors all come from a male donor with papillary thyroid cancer or a benign thyroid nodule (not recorded which). Some clones in this sample may be carry-over from other donors' samples.

This clone was counted many times. V is TRBV5-5 and J is TRBJ2-7; 9 bases agree with TRBD1. CDR3 length equals 15 residues. The germline V gene has CDR1 SGHKS and CDR2 YYEKEE (reference sequence). Trimming at V came to 2 bases and at J to 3 bases, leaving 6 bases not matched to a gene. CDR3 DNA sequence: TGTGCCAGCAGCTTTACCGGACAGGGGCTCTACGAGCAGTACTTC. Translated: CASSFTGQGLYEQYF.

This clone was seen more than once but under ten times. The junction shows a germline mismatch at one end, possibly a read error. The CDR3 protein is CASSKSGVGNQPHHF. For the CDR3, the DNA is TGTGCCAGCAGTAAGTCAGGAGTAGGCAATCAGCCCCATCATTTT. V usage is TRBV6-1 and J usage is TRBJ1-5; no clear D. The CDR3 loop spans 15 amino acids. Germline CDR1 and CDR2: MNHNS and SASEGT.

There are many counts of this clone. The chain employs TRBV6-2 or TRBV6-3 and TRBJ2-6; tentative D call: TRBD2 (7 bases). The germline V and J ends were trimmed by 7 bases and 0 bases, with 16 bases remaining between them. CDR3 length: 17 residues. Germline assignment: CDR1 MNHEY and CDR2 SVGEGT. The CDR3 DNA reads as TGTGCCAGCAAGGGGGGGGGGCGGCTCTCTGGGGCCAACGTCCTGACTTTC. Its translation is CASKGGGRLSGANVLTF.

This clone was seen ten or more times. The J gene is TRBJ1-1, the V gene TRBV6-6; the D is unclear. This CDR3 contains 19 residues. CDR1 MNHNY and CDR2 SVGAGI come from the germline V gene (reference sequence). Trimming left V 2 bases short and J 3 bases short, with 25 bases between. The CDR3 bases are TGTGCCAGCAGTTACCCCATACAACTCGAGACAAGGACGGACACTGAAGCTTTCTTT. The encoded protein is CASSYPIQLETRTDTEAFF.

Note on this clone: A clone one base away is much larger, so this may be a read error. At the DNA level, this CDR3 is encoded by other sequences in the same sample as well. The chain is built from TRBV5-6 and TRBJ2-5; 13 bases agree with TRBD2. The germline CDR1 and CDR2 sequences are SGHDT and YYEEEE. V lost 0 bases and J lost 6; bases outside the gene matches: 8. The CDR3 loop spans 17 amino acids. The CDR3 sequence is CASSLAEGLAGWQTQYF. The CDR3 DNA is TGTGCCAGCAGCTTGGCAGAGGGACTAGCGGGATGGCAGACCCAGTACTTC.

Many counts were recorded for this clone. The genes are TRBV6-1 and TRBJ2-3, with 7 nucleotides matching TRBD1. Germline CDR1 MNHNS, CDR2 SASEGT. The trim removed 3 bases at V and 2 bases at J, leaving 8 bases unmatched. The CDR3 sequence is 16 residues long. CDR3 amino acids: CASSEPRQGATDTQYF. The CDR3 DNA reads as TGTGCCAGCAGTGAGCCTAGACAGGGTGCCACAGATACGCAGTATTTT.

Ten or more counts support this clone. A clone one base away is much larger, so this may be a read error. The chain uses TRBV6-4 and TRBJ2-6; TRBD1 or TRBD2 may be the D gene (5 bases each). CDR1 MRHNA and CDR2 SNTAGT come from the germline V gene. The CDR3 spans 15 residues. The CDR3 nucleotides are TGTGCCAGCAGCCCCGAGGGATCTGGGGCCAACATCCTGACTTTC. This sequence encodes CASSPEGSGANILTF.

This clone was observed many times. This specimen includes other DNA sequences encoding the same CDR3. The chain couples TRBV20-1 to TRBJ2-7; D might be TRBD1 (5 bases). Looked up from germline, CDR1 is DFQATT and CDR2 is SNEGSKA (reference sequence). The CDR3 loop spans 13 amino acids. The V gene lost 3 bases and the J gene lost 7 bases, with 16 bases spanning the gap. As DNA, the CDR3 is TGCAGTGCTAGTGATTGGGGCAGACGGGAGCAGTACGTC. Translated, it gives CSASDWGRREQYV.

The CDR3 is CASQSGINTGELFF. CDR3 nucleotide sequence: TGTGCCAGCCAAAGCGGGATTAACACCGGGGAGCTGTTTTTT. The gene calls are TRBV27 and TRBJ2-2, with 7 bases matching TRBD2. From germline, CDR1 is MNHEY and CDR2 SMNVEV (reference sequence). The V gene end was trimmed by 8 bases and the J gene end by 2 bases; junction bases not matched to a gene: 5. CDR3 length: 14 residues.

This clone came up many times. V and J are TRBV24-1 and TRBJ2-5; D unclear. V was pared by 3 bases and J by 1 base, with 8 bases between. Germline V CDR1 and CDR2: KGHDR, SFDVKD. CDR3 length equals 14 residues. CDR3 amino acids: CATSDTPSQETQYF. The CDR3 DNA follows: TGTGCCACCAGTGATACCCCGTCCCAAGAGACCCAGTACTTC.

Worth noting for this clone: This is likely a read error, given that the CDR3 carries no conserved phenylalanine or tryptophan at its end. The sample contains more than one DNA sequence encoding this CDR3. The chain is built from TRBV7-6 and TRBJ2-1; 12 bases fit TRBD2. This CDR3 has 16 amino acids. The germline gives CDR1 SGHVS, CDR2 FNYEAQ. The CDR3 region is CASSLLLAGGKNEQFL. Here the CDR3 DNA reads TGTGCTAGCAGCTTACTGCTAGCGGGGGGGAAGAATGAGCAGTTCCTC.

This clone was seen ten or more times. The chain combines TRBV7-2 with TRBJ2-3; TRBD1 might be the D (6 bases). Germline V gene data show CDR1 as SGHTA and CDR2 as FQGNSA. Trimming stripped 4 bases from V and 2 bases from J, with 10 bases between. This CDR3 is built from 14 residues. CDR3 in amino acids: CASSSQGITDTQYF. In nucleotides, the CDR3 is TGTGCCAGCAGCTCCCAGGGGATCACAGATACGCAGTATTTT. Full variable domain (outside the CDR3, taken from reference TRBV7-2 and TRBJ2-3): GAGVSQSPSNKVTEKGKDVELRCDPISGHTALYWYRQSLGQGLEFLIYFQGNSAPDKSGLPSDRFSAERTGGSVSTLTIQRTQQEDSAVYLCASSSQGITDTQYFGPGTRLTVL.

As for this clone: This may arise from a read error, as a much more abundant clone is one base away. Distinct nucleotide sequences in the sample also encode this CDR3. The V gene is TRBV7-9, the J gene TRBJ2-4, with D maybe TRBD2 (6 bases). CDR1 and CDR2 (germline): SEHNR, FQNEAQ (reference sequence). This CDR3 is built from 14 residues. The CDR3 DNA is TGTGCAAGCAGCATCGCCGGAGGGGCAAACATTCAGTACTTC. Translating gives CASSIAGGANIQYF.

Many counts were recorded for this clone. J is TRBJ2-7 and V is TRBV12-3 or TRBV12-4; no clear D gene. There are 17 residues in the CDR3. V was cut by 4 bases and J by 2 bases, with 21 bases left in between. The CDR3 region has the DNA TGTGCCAGCAGTTCTGGCGTAAGGAGCGAGTGGACCTACGAGCAGTACTTC. Amino acid sequence: CASSSGVRSEWTYEQYF.

Points on this clone: A read error may explain this, as a much larger clone is one base away. CDR3 bases: TGTGCCAGCAGCGTATGTGGACAGCCTGGGGCCGGGGAGCTGTTTTTT. Translated: CASSVCGQPGAGELFF. V gene TRBV9 combines with J gene TRBJ2-2; perhaps TRBD1 as D (6 bases). CDR3 size: 16 residues. Trimming removed 1 base from V and 6 bases from J, with 16 bases in between. Germline V gene data show CDR1 as SGDLS and CDR2 as YYNGEE. Filled out from reference TRBV9 and TRBJ2-2, the complete variable domain reads DSGVTQTPKHLITATGQRVTLRCSPRSGDLSVYWYQQSLDQGLQFLIQYYNGEERAKGNILERFSAQQFPDLHSELNLSSLELGDSALYFCASSVCGQPGAGELFFGEGSRLTVL.

This clone showed up many times. The rearrangement joins TRBV9 to TRBJ2-2; TRBD2 matches 10 bases. Trimming cost V 3 bases and J 7 bases; bases outside gene matches: 9. The CDR3 is 16 residues long. Germline V lookup: CDR1 SGDLS, CDR2 YYNGEE. CDR3 residues: CASSETSGMFNGELFF. Here the CDR3 DNA reads TGTGCCAGCAGCGAAACTAGCGGGATGTTTAACGGGGAGCTGTTTTTT.

The chain recombines TRBV5-6 with TRBJ2-4; no definite D call. The germline CDR1 and CDR2 sequences are SGHDT and YYEEEE. The germline V and J ends were trimmed by 6 bases and 0 bases, with 16 bases remaining between them. This CDR3 has 16 residues. The CDR3 DNA is TGTGCCAGCATCCAAAGTGGGGTATTAGCCAAAAACATTCAGTACTTC. Translating it yields CASIQSGVLAKNIQYF.

This clone showed up many times. The V gene is TRBV12-3 or TRBV12-4, the J gene TRBJ2-7; D might be TRBD2 (5 bases). The CDR3 totals 13 residues. V was cut by 3 bases and J by 3 bases, with 9 bases left in between. CDR3 coding DNA: TGTGCCAGCAGTTTCGGGGTTCGCTACGAGCAGTACGTC. Amino acid sequence: CASSFGVRYEQYV.

This clone was seen at least ten times. The CDR3 nucleotides read TGCAGTGCTAGAGATATTTTGGGACAGGGGAATGAAAAACTGTTTTTT. It specifies CSARDILGQGNEKLFF. The V call is TRBV20-1, the J call TRBJ1-4, with 10 bases identical to TRBD1. The CDR3 sequence is 16 residues long. Germline assignment: CDR1 DFQATT and CDR2 SNEGSKA (reference sequence). V gave up 0 bases and J gave up 5 bases; unmatched junction bases: 6.

This clone has at least ten counts. V usage is TRBV3-1 and J usage is TRBJ2-3; 7 bases match TRBD2. With 1 base clipped from V and 7 bases from J, the junction kept 2 bases outside the gene matches. The CDR3 is 13 residues long. Germline loops: CDR1 LGHDT, CDR2 YNNKEL (reference sequence). CDR3 DNA sequence: TGTGCCAGCAGCCAAGGCGGGGGAAATACGCAGTATTTT. This translates into CASSQGGGNTQYF.

With regard to this clone: With a much larger clone just one base away, this may be a read error. The chain combines TRBV20-1 with TRBJ2-1; possibly TRBD2 for D (5 bases). V lost 1 base and J lost 0, with 13 bases in between. Per the germline V gene, CDR1 is DFQATT and CDR2 is SNEGSKA (reference sequence). The length of the CDR3 is 16 residues. CDR3: CSARVAGLSSYNEQFF. The CDR3 DNA is TGCAGTGCTAGAGTTGCGGGCCTAAGCTCCTACAATGAGCAGTTCTTC.

A word on this clone: A much larger clone is a single base away; this may be a read error. Other nucleotide sequences from this sample produce the same CDR3. This chain links TRBV5-1 with TRBJ2-5, with TRBD1 matching 7 bases. Germline-derived CDR1 and CDR2 are SGHRS and YFSETQ. The CDR3 loop spans 18 amino acids. With 1 base clipped from V and 5 bases from J, the junction kept 17 bases outside the gene matches. In DNA form, the CDR3 reads TGCGCCAGCAGCTTGACAAACCCTCGAGGGGGCCCGGGTGAGACCCAGTACTTC. This gives the protein CASSLTNPRGGPGETQYF.

This clone was seen ten or more times. The gene calls are TRBV7-6 and TRBJ2-3; 9 bases are a match to TRBD1. The junction had 7 bases not matched to a gene; V was cut back by 7 bases and J by 2 bases. Germline loops: CDR1 SGHVS, CDR2 FNYEAQ. The CDR3 totals 15 residues. CDR3 coding DNA: TGTGCCAGCACCGAGCGGGACAGGGTCACAGATACGCAGTATTTT. Encoded protein: CASTERDRVTDTQYF.

This clone showed up many times. The chain recombines TRBV20-1 with TRBJ2-7; D uncertain. The CDR3 runs to 12 residues. The germline CDR1 and CDR2 sequences are DFQATT and SNEGSKA (reference sequence). V lost 8 bases, J lost 2 bases, and 13 bases lay in between. CDR3 DNA sequence: TGCAGTTCGTCGGGCTCCCCCTACGAGCAGTACTTC. Protein sequence: CSSSGSPYEQYF.

In this sample, this clone turned up many times. The chain couples TRBV7-2 to TRBJ2-1; 7 nucleotides agree with TRBD2. From germline, CDR1 is SGHTA and CDR2 FQGNSA. V was pared by 2 bases and J by 5 bases, with 6 bases of the junction left unmatched. This CDR3 region has 15 residues. The CDR3 coding sequence is TGTGCCAGCAGCTTAATTGGCGGGGGACACAATGAGCAGTTCTTC. It codes for CASSLIGGGHNEQFF.

This clone was picked up many times. This chain uses TRBV12-3 or TRBV12-4 with TRBJ2-7; 13 positions agree with TRBD2. The CDR3 runs 13 residues. V lost 6 bases and J lost 10; bases outside the gene matches: 6. CDR3: CASRLGLAGRQYV. The CDR3 DNA reads TGTGCCAGCAGACTGGGACTAGCGGGAAGACAGTACGTC.

This clone was seen repeatedly, ten times or more. CDR3 sequence (DNA): TGTGCCAGCAGCGGGCCCCCCGAGTACGAGCAGTACTTC. Amino acids: CASSGPPEYEQYF. The chain recombines TRBV9 with TRBJ2-7; D not certain. Germline V lookup: CDR1 SGDLS, CDR2 YYNGEE. Trimming cost V 3 bases and J 4 bases, with 11 bases left between them. The CDR3 has 13 amino acids.